This entry features one T cell receptor beta chain sequence. This specimen comes from a study of blood T cell repertoires in COVID-19. Those who participated ranged in age from roughly 18 to 89 years and resided in about 24 US areas. CDR1 DFQATT and CDR2 SNEGSKA come from the germline V gene (reference sequence). Trimming left V 3 bases short and J 4 bases short, with 16 bases between. CDR3 length equals 15 residues. Per the original methods: Using reference gene primer amplification, nucleated cell counts were estimated. The data were produced by immunoSEQ multiplex PCR, yet TCRdb's version contains in-frame clones alone and is incomplete. Clonal size and the V and J genes are those of that table, whereas D and trimming came from the DNA. This table has hundreds of thousands of clones, approximately 86% appearing once.

The chain is built from TRBV20-1 and TRBJ1-5; no clear D. Sequenced input: PBMCs or T cells enriched from blood (not recorded which). This clonotype was sampled from a woman under 30 who had recovered from COVID-19. The CDR3 loop is CSASKGEGFNQPQHF. DNA for the CDR3: TGCAGTGCTAGTAAGGGAGAAGGCTTTAATCAGCCCCAGCATTTT.